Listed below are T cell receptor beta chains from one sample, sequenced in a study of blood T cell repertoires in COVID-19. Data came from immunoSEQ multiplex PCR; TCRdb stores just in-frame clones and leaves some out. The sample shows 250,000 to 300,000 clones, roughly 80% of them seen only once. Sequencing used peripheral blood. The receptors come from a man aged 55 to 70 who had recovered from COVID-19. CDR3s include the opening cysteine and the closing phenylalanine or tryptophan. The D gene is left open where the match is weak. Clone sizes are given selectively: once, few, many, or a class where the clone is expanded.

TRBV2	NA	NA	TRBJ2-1	CASGEFNEQFF	TGTGCCAGCGGGGAGTTCAATGAGCAGTTCTTC
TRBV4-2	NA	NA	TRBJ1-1	CASSRLTGVSTEAFF	TGTGCCAGCAGCCGCCTAACAGGCGTAAGTACTGAAGCTTTCTTT
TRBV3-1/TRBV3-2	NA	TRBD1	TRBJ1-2	CASSSRGQGARGYTF	TGTGCCAGCAGCTCACGGGGACAGGGGGCGCGTGGCTACACCTTC
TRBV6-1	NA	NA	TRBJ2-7	CASSERYEQYF	TGTGCCAGCAGTGAGAGATACGAGCAGTACTTC
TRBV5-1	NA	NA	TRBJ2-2	CASSPGGTTGELFF	TGCGCCAGCAGCCCCGGCGGGACGACCGGGGAGCTGTTTTTT
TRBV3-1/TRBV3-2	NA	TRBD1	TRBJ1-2	CASSPRGQANYGYTF	TGTGCCAGCAGCCCTCGAGGACAGGCGAACTATGGCTACACCTTC
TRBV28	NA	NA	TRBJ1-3	CASSSPTRINTIYF	TGTGCCAGCAGTTCTCCCACCAGAATTAACACCATATATTTT
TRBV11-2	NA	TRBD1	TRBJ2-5	CASSLDATGAIQETQYF	TGTGCCAGCAGCTTAGACGCGACAGGGGCTATACAAGAGACCCAGTACTTC
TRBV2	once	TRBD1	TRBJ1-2	CASSGTGRAGYTF	TGTGCCAGCAGTGGGACAGGGAGGGCGGGCTACACCTTC
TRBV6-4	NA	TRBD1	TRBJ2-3	CASSEVGTGAQMDTQYF	TGTGCCAGCAGTGAGGTTGGGACAGGGGCCCAGATGGATACGCAGTATTTT
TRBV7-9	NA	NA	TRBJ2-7	CASTWTAYEQYF	TGTGCCAGCACCTGGACAGCCTACGAGCAGTACTTC
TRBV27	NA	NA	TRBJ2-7	CASSLRGKAAVQYF	TGTGCCAGCAGCCTCAGGGGCAAAGCCGCTGTGCAGTACTTC
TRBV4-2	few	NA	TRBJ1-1	CASSQELLDRAGTEAFF	TGTGCCAGCAGCCAAGAACTTCTTGACAGAGCAGGCACTGAAGCTTTCTTT